This T cell receptor beta chain was observed in a study of blood T cell repertoires in COVID-19 (dated by TCRdb to 2018 to 2020). A note on the overall study: Samples from collaborators originated in the United States, Italy and Spain and spanned both the acute and convalescent phases of COVID-19. Samples came from the ongoing ImmuneRACE study (first 160 participants) plus 1,254 subjects from 6 global collaborators. A freely available public database, intended as a resource for researchers studying the immune response to SARS-CoV-2, is where the repertoires were released. The prospective study material was composed of cDNA or gDNA derived from T cells, B-cell-depleted T cells, or PBMCs. Where HLA class I and class II types were available, the types were taken from metadata supplied by the sample provider, not from assay-based typing. A de-identified subject ID, COVID-19 status, age in years and sex were almost always included in the sample metadata. Deeply sampled blood TCRbeta repertoires from subjects exposed to, actively infected with, or recovered from COVID-19 were included in the dataset.

The paper as a whole reports these results and caveats: The quantity of clinical and demographic metadata differed by source and by participant and was supplied without curation.

Collaborating institutions collected whole blood in K2EDTA tubes following their own protocols. For TCRbeta analysis, collaborators shipped samples as frozen whole blood, isolated PBMCs, or DNA extracted from either of those sample types. The immunoSEQ Assay, a bias-controlled multiplex PCR, was used to amplify TCRbeta CDR3 regions from genomic DNA. The study's processing was this. Within the assay, amplification of reference gene primers was used to estimate how many nucleated cells each sample contained. To quantify the absolute abundance of each unique TCRbeta CDR3 rearrangement, sequence reads were collapsed and filtered. Productive Simpson clonality was computed per sample as the square root of Simpson's diversity index over productive rearrangements. Entries here come from immuneACCESS through TCRdb and include only in-frame sequences with V and J called. Some clones fail to appear in such tables; in the studies checked, an unresolved V gene covers under half of the shortfall, and the cause of the remainder is unknown. V and J calls and clone size follow that table, whereas D and trimming were derived from the DNA. The sample includes about 520,000 clones, with 80% to 90% observed a single time. 3.2% of the sample rests with the top ten.

V sheds 4 bases and J sheds 6 bases, leaving 16 bases between their ends. Taken from the germline V gene (reference sequence), the CDR1 and CDR2 loops are LGHDT and YNNKEL. Including cysteine and phenylalanine, the CDR3 has 15 amino acids. The kept DNA is CDR3 alone, 45 bases in frame from the first base. About this clone: This clone's antigen is unknown. The sample holds no much larger clone one base away, and base qualities are not on file.

Material: peripheral blood. The origin of this receptor is a human donor in a cohort sampled during active COVID-19. The rearrangement combines TRBV3-1 (or the pseudogene TRBV3-2) with TRBJ2-1; TRBD2 could be the D gene, as 6 bases match. The DNA is as follows: TGTGCCAGCAGCCTACCGTGGAGGGCGGGCAATGAGCAGTTCTTC. Its coded protein is CASSLPWRAGNEQFF.